The 12 T cell receptor beta chains presented below share a single source sample, sequenced in a study of control samples from healthy donors and cancer patients. The assay was immunoSEQ multiplex PCR, and TCRdb's table has in-frame clones only and misses some. The sample carries approximately 79,000 clones, about nine tenths recorded once. Sequencing was carried out using blood. These receptors were collected from a man over 45 in good health.

V gene TRBV5-4 combines with J gene TRBJ1-6; 7 positions agree with TRBD1. The junction had 10 bases not matched to a gene; V was cut back by 3 bases and J by 13 bases. This CDR3 region has 14 residues. The germline V gene encodes CDR1 SGHNT and CDR2 YYREEE (reference sequence). The CDR3 nucleotides read TGTGCCAGCAGCTCCCGGACAGGCCCTGCGCCCCTCCACTTT. This gives the protein CASSSRTGPAPLHF.

The chain links TRBV6-6 to TRBJ2-7, with D perhaps matching TRBD1 (6 bases). Trimming stripped 2 bases from V and 5 bases from J, with 16 bases between. The CDR3 has 15 amino acids. Germline lookup yields CDR1 MNHNY and CDR2 SVGAGI (reference sequence). CDR3 sequence reads: CASSYGPDRYHEQYF. The CDR3 DNA reads as TGTGCCAGCAGTTACGGTCCGGACAGATACCACGAGCAGTACTTC.

The chain couples TRBV3-1 (or the pseudogene TRBV3-2) to TRBJ1-3, with D uncertain. CDR1 is LGHDT and CDR2 is YNNKEL in the germline V gene (reference sequence). Trimming took off 4 bases at V and 1 base at J, with 17 bases between the two ends. This CDR3 comprises 17 residues. This CDR3 reads CASSPRLSRTSGNTIYF. CDR3 in DNA: TGTGCCAGCAGCCCGCGGTTGTCTAGGACGTCTGGAAACACCATATATTTT.

The V call is TRBV14, the J call TRBJ1-3, with a possible D match to TRBD1 (5 bases). Germline assignment: CDR1 SGHDN and CDR2 FVKESK. The CDR3 extends over 15 amino acids. V was cut by 1 base and J by 0 bases, with 7 bases left in between. CDR3 in DNA: TGTGCCAGCAGCCAAGGGGGGACCTCTGGAAACACCATATATTTT. Translating it yields CASSQGGTSGNTIYF.

The genes are TRBV10-3 and TRBJ1-2; 7 nucleotides match TRBD1. Germline lookup yields CDR1 ENHRY and CDR2 SYGVKD. The CDR3 is 15 amino acids. V shed 7 bases and J 2 bases; nucleotides not matched to a gene: 10. The DNA of the CDR3 is TGTGCCATCACCGAGCAGGGACAGAGCAACTATGGCTACACCTTC. It translates to CAITEQGQSNYGYTF.

The chain is built from TRBV30 and TRBJ1-2, with D hard to call. The germline gives CDR1 GTSNPN, CDR2 SVGIG (reference sequence). The CDR3 runs 13 residues. The V gene lost 2 bases and the J gene lost 4 bases, with 11 bases spanning the gap. The CDR3 loop reads CAWSRTVGYGYTF. CDR3 DNA: TGTGCCTGGAGTCGGACGGTCGGCTATGGCTACACCTTC.

V gene TRBV19 combines with J gene TRBJ1-1; D is unclear. V lost 4 bases, J lost 1 base, and 10 bases lay in between. Looked up from germline, CDR1 is LNHDA and CDR2 is SQIVND (reference sequence). The CDR3 runs 14 residues. In nucleotides, the CDR3 is TGTGCCAGTAGTAATCTGGAGGCGAACACTGAAGCTTTCTTT. Residues: CASSNLEANTEAFF.

This clone was detected a few times. The chain carries TRBV5-1 and TRBJ2-7, with TRBD1 identical over 8 bases. The CDR3 is made up of 16 amino acids. CDR1 SGHRS and CDR2 YFSETQ come from the germline V gene. After removal of 1 base from V and 1 base from J, the junction contained 7 bases not matched to a gene. The CDR3 protein is CASSLSPGQESYEQYF. The CDR3 DNA reads as TGCGCCAGCAGCTTGTCACCGGGACAGGAGTCCTACGAGCAGTACTTC.

V gene TRBV2 combines with J gene TRBJ2-2, with D tentatively TRBD2 (6 bases). Trimming stripped 8 bases from V and 5 bases from J, with 6 bases between. The CDR3 sequence is 11 residues long. Germline-derived CDR1 and CDR2 are SNHLY and FYNNEI. The CDR3 region has the DNA TGTGCCAGCGGAGGGACCGGGGAGCTGTTTTTT. Its translation is CASGGTGELFF. The full variable domain, completed using reference TRBV2 and TRBJ2-2, is EPEVTQTPSHQVTQMGQEVILRCVPISNHLYFYWYRQILGQKVEFLVSFYNNEISEKSEIFDDQFSVERPDGSNFTLKIRSTKLEDSAMYFCASGGTGELFFGEGSRLTVL.

This chain uses TRBV2 with TRBJ2-5; D call uncertain. Trimming took off 3 bases at V and 1 base at J, with 9 bases between the two ends. The CDR3 spans 14 residues. Germline V gene sequence: CDR1 SNHLY, CDR2 FYNNEI. CDR3 in DNA: TGTGCCAGCAGTGAGGCACCCATCCAAGAGACCCAGTACTTC. This gives the protein CASSEAPIQETQYF.

V gene TRBV7-2 combines with J gene TRBJ2-5; TRBD2 agrees at 7 bases. CDR1 and CDR2 (germline): SGHTA, FQGNSA. The CDR3 is made up of 15 amino acids. V shed 1 base, J shed 5 bases, and the junction held 7 bases outside the gene matches. The DNA of the CDR3 is TGTGCCAGCAGCTTAGTCACCGGGAGGAGGGAGACCCAGTACTTC. Its translation is CASSLVTGRRETQYF.

The chain recombines TRBV5-1 with TRBJ2-5; D is uncertain. The CDR3 sequence is 12 residues long. Germline CDR1 is SGHRS and CDR2 is YFSETQ. The germline V and J ends were trimmed by 7 bases and 5 bases, with 12 bases remaining between them. CDR3 coding DNA: TGCGCCAGCGGCCTAGTGCCCGAGACCCAGTACTTC. Protein product: CASGLVPETQYF.